Below are 20 T cell receptor beta chains sequenced from a single sample in a study of cytomegalovirus exposure and HLA in healthy donors. Primers included in the PCR were 60 Vbeta and 13 Jbeta primers. Here immunoSEQ multiplex PCR was the method, and the copy in TCRdb shows in-frame clones only, minus some. Of 150,000 to 200,000 clones in the sample, around 75% are singletons; the top ten hold 4% to 5%. Specimen: PBMCs. The receptors were sampled from a man between 18 and 35 years old in good health and CMV-seropositive.

The rearrangement joins TRBV27 to TRBJ2-1; 7 bases fit TRBD1. J gave up 7 bases and V 7 bases, and 13 bases lay outside the gene matches. Germline CDR1 and CDR2: MNHEY and SMNVEV (reference sequence). The CDR3 sequence is 15 residues long. CDR3 bases: TGTGCCAGCATCCTCCTTCCGGGACAGCCTAATGAGCAGTTCTTC. Protein sequence: CASILLPGQPNEQFF.

The CDR3 region has the DNA TGTGCCAGCAGCTTAGGGGGATGGGCTGAAGCTTTCTTT. Protein product: CASSLGGWAEAFF. The chain recombines TRBV5-6 with TRBJ1-1; TRBD1 is a possible D gene (6 bases). The CDR3 extends over 13 amino acids. In germline, CDR1 is SGHDT, CDR2 YYEEEE. The V gene lost 2 bases and the J gene lost 6 bases, with 11 bases spanning the gap.

The chain employs TRBV27 and TRBJ1-4; D possibly corresponds to TRBD1 (6 bases). CDR1 MNHEY and CDR2 SMNVEV come from the germline V gene (reference sequence). The CDR3 runs 14 residues. The germline V and J ends were trimmed by 3 bases and 3 bases, with 8 bases remaining between them. CDR3 sequence: CASSLAGANEKLFF. In nucleotides, the CDR3 is TGTGCCAGCAGTTTGGCAGGGGCTAATGAAAAACTGTTTTTT.

This clone was detected a few times. The chain has TRBV5-1 and TRBJ1-5; tentative D call: TRBD1 (6 bases). The CDR3 consists of 15 residues. CDR1 is SGHRS, CDR2 YFSETQ, per germline. V shed 3 bases and J shed 1 base, with 11 bases lying between them. CDR3: CASSSVGGSNQPQHF. Here the CDR3 DNA reads TGCGCCAGCAGCTCCGTAGGGGGAAGCAATCAGCCCCAGCATTTT.

Comments on this clone: A read error may produce the germline difference seen at one junction end. The chain employs TRBV5-1 and TRBJ1-3; D might be TRBD1 (5 bases). The CDR3 runs 16 residues. CDR1 and CDR2 (germline): SGHRS, YFSETQ. CDR3 protein: CASRLGMSGRRNTIYF. CDR3 DNA: TGCGCCAGCAGATTGGGTATGTCAGGGCGGAGAAACACCATATATTTT.

This sequence joins TRBV27 and TRBJ2-7, with TRBD2 identical over 7 bases. The CDR3 totals 13 residues. Germline CDR1 and CDR2: MNHEY and SMNVEV (reference sequence). V shed 6 bases, J shed 5 bases, and the junction held 7 bases outside the gene matches. The CDR3 protein is CASRGRASHEQYV. The CDR3 DNA is TGTGCCAGCAGGGGGAGGGCCAGCCACGAGCAGTACGTC.

This clone was seen a handful of times. The chain uses TRBV6-5 and TRBJ2-3; tentatively, D is TRBD2 (5 bases). The V end lost 6 bases, the J end lost 5 bases, and 6 bases lay between the germline ends. Germline V gene lookup returns CDR1 MNHEY and CDR2 SVGAGI. CDR3 size: 11 residues. The CDR3 sequence is CASRSGDTQYF. Written as DNA, the CDR3 is TGTGCCAGCAGAAGCGGAGATACGCAGTATTTT.

This clone was observed once. V and J are TRBV6-5 and TRBJ2-1, with 13 bases lining up with TRBD2. Germline V gene data show CDR1 as MNHEY and CDR2 as SVGAGI. The J segment lost 9 bases and the V segment lost 2 bases, leaving 7 bases of the junction unmatched. This CDR3 has 16 residues. The CDR3 DNA reads as TGTGCCAGCAGTTACCTGACTAGCGGGGGGCCAGCTGAGCAGTTCTTC. This translates into CASSYLTSGGPAEQFF.

There are a few counts of this clone. The chain has TRBV14 and TRBJ1-3; D is unresolved. Trimming removed 1 base from V and 2 bases from J, with 6 bases in between. CDR3 length: 14 residues. In germline, CDR1 is SGHDN, CDR2 FVKESK. The CDR3 DNA reads as TGTGCCAGCAGCCAAGCAATTCCTGGAAACACCATATATTTT. Its protein product is CASSQAIPGNTIYF.

This clone occurred a few times. The chain recombines TRBV14 with TRBJ1-1; D might be TRBD1 (6 bases). V lost 2 bases to trimming and J lost 8 bases, with 18 bases between them. The CDR3 spans 15 residues. Germline V lookup: CDR1 SGHDN, CDR2 FVKESK. The CDR3, as DNA: TGTGCCAGCAGCCAATATCGGACAGTCCCGATCGAAGCTTTCTTT. Translating gives CASSQYRTVPIEAFF.

The DNA for the CDR3 is TGTGCCAGCAGTTTTGGGCCGGCTGGGAATGAGCAGTTCTTC. It translates to CASSFGPAGNEQFF. The rearrangement links TRBV27 to TRBJ2-1; D is uncertain. The germline V gene encodes CDR1 MNHEY and CDR2 SMNVEV (reference sequence). The ends were cut back, 3 bases at V and 7 bases at J, with 13 bases in the middle. The CDR3 length is 14 residues.

The chain links TRBV7-9 to TRBJ2-1; D remains unclear. The CDR3 is 13 residues long. The germline V and J ends were trimmed by 3 bases and 6 bases, with 9 bases remaining between them. Germline V gene data show CDR1 as SEHNR and CDR2 as FQNEAQ (reference sequence). CDR3 DNA: TGTGCCAGCAGCTTGGAACAGTTCAATGAGCAGTTCTTC. As protein: CASSLEQFNEQFF.

V is TRBV28 and J is TRBJ2-1, with 8 bases identical to TRBD2. V gave up 7 bases and J gave up 9 bases; unmatched junction bases: 14. The germline V gene has CDR1 MDHEN and CDR2 SYDVKM. The CDR3 contains 15 residues. CDR3 sequence (DNA): TGTGCCAGCATTAATCCTAGCACGGGGGGGGTTGAGCAGTTCTTC. This gives the protein CASINPSTGGVEQFF. Based on the CDR3 plus reference TRBV28 and TRBJ2-1, the full variable domain is DVKVTQSSRYLVKRTGEKVFLECVQDMDHENMFWYRQDPGLGLRLIYFSYDVKMKEKGDIPEGYSVSREKKERFSLILESASTNQTSMYLCASINPSTGGVEQFFGPGTRLTVL.

V usage is TRBV6-5 and J usage is TRBJ2-5; weak D call: TRBD1 (5 bases). This CDR3 has 12 amino acids. Trimming took 8 bases from V and 3 from J, leaving 10 bases between them. CDR1 is MNHEY and CDR2 is SVGAGI in the germline V gene. The CDR3 loop is CASWGREETQYF. The DNA for the CDR3 is TGTGCCAGCTGGGGCAGGGAAGAGACCCAGTACTTC.

The CDR3 bases are TGTGCCAGCAGCTTGGTCGGGGGGGCGGAACTCACAGATACGCAGTATTTT. Translated: CASSLVGGAELTDTQYF. The rearrangement joins TRBV5-6 to TRBJ2-3; TRBD2 agrees at 8 bases. Germline lookup yields CDR1 SGHDT and CDR2 YYEEEE. After removal of 0 bases from V and 2 bases from J, the junction contained 8 bases not matched to a gene. The CDR3 totals 17 residues.

This clone showed up just a few times. This chain uses TRBV4-1 with TRBJ1-2; maybe TRBD1 (5 bases). Trimming pared 0 bases from V and 7 bases from J, leaving 18 bases between. Per the germline V gene, CDR1 is MGHRA and CDR2 is YSYEKL. The CDR3 totals 16 residues. The CDR3 spells CASSQDRVGGRAGYTF. Written as DNA, the CDR3 is TGCGCCAGCAGCCAAGATAGGGTGGGGGGGAGAGCTGGCTACACCTTC.

The chain is built from TRBV6-5 and TRBJ1-5; unclear D gene. CDR3 length: 13 residues. CDR1 and CDR2 from the germline V gene are MNHEY and SVGAGI. V was clipped by 4 bases and J by 4 bases, with 8 bases between them. CDR3 protein: CASSSAGNQPQHF. In DNA, the CDR3 is TGTGCCAGCAGTTCCGCCGGGAATCAGCCCCAGCATTTT.

The chain uses TRBV7-9 and TRBJ1-1, with TRBD1 as a possible D gene (6 bases). Germline V gene lookup returns CDR1 SEHNR and CDR2 FQNEAQ (reference sequence). There are 14 residues in the CDR3. Trimming removed 5 bases from V and 1 base from J, with 11 bases in between. As DNA, the CDR3 is TGTGCCAGCAGCCCCCGGACAGCGAACACTGAAGCTTTCTTT. This sequence encodes CASSPRTANTEAFF.

The chain couples TRBV6-1 to TRBJ2-6, with TRBD1 as a possible D gene (5 bases). V lost 3 bases and J 2 bases, leaving 14 bases between the germline ends. The CDR3 consists of 17 residues. Looked up from germline, CDR1 is MNHNS and CDR2 is SASEGT. The CDR3 protein is CASSEVQGVTGANVLTF. For the CDR3, the DNA is TGTGCCAGCAGTGAGGTGCAGGGCGTTACTGGGGCCAACGTCCTGACTTTC.

V and J are TRBV6-1 and TRBJ2-7; 7 bases match TRBD1. CDR3 length equals 13 residues. In germline, CDR1 is MNHNS, CDR2 SASEGT. Unmatched junction bases numbered 1, after V lost 3 bases and J lost 2 bases. DNA of the CDR3: TGTGCCAGCAGTGAGACAGGGACCTACGAGCAGTACGTC. Amino acids: CASSETGTYEQYV.